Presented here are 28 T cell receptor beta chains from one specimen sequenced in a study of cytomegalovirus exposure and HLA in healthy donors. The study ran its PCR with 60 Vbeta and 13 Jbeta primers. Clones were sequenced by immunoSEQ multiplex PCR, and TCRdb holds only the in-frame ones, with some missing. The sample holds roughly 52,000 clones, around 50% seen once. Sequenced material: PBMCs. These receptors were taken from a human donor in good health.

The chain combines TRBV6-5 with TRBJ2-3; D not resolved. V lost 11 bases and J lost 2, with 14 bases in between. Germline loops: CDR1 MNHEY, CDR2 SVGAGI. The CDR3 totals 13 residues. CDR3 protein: CAASAFNTDTQYF. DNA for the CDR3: TGTGCCGCCTCAGCGTTCAACACAGATACGCAGTATTTT.

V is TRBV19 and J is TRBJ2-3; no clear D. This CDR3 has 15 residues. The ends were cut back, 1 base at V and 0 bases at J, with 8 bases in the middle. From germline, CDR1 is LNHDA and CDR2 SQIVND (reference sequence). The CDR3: CASSIGPSSTDTQYF. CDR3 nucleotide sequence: TGTGCCAGTAGTATAGGGCCGTCTAGCACAGATACGCAGTATTTT.

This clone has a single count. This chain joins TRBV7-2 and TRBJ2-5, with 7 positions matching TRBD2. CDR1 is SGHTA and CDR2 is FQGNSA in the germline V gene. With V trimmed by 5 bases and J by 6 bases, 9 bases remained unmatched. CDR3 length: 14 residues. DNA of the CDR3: TGTGCCAGCAGCCCTAGACTAGCTCGACAGACCCAGTACTTC. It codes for CASSPRLARQTQYF. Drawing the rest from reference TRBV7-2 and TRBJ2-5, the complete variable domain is GAGVSQSPSNKVTEKGKDVELRCDPISGHTALYWYRQSLGQGLEFLIYFQGNSAPDKSGLPSDRFSAERTGGSVSTLTIQRTQQEDSAVYLCASSPRLARQTQYFGPGTRLLVL.

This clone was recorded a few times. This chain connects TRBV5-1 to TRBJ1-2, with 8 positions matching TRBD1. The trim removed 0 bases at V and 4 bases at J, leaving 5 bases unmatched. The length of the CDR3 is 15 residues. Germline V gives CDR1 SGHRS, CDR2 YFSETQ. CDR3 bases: TGCGCCAGCAGCTTGGACCAGGGGGCCTTCTATGGCTACACCTTC. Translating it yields CASSLDQGAFYGYTF.

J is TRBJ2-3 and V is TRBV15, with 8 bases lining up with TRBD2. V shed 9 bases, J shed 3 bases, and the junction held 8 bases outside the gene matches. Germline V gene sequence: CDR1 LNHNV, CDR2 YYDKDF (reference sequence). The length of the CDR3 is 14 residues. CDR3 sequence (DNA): TGTGCCACGAAAAGCGGGGGAGTGACAGATACGCAGTATTTT. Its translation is CATKSGGVTDTQYF.

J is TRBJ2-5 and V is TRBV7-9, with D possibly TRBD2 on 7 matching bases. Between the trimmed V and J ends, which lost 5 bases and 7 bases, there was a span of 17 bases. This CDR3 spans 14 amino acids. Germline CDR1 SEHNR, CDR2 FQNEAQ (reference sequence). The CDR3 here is CASSGGGGIGTQYF. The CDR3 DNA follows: TGTGCCAGCAGCGGGGGGGGCGGGATTGGGACCCAGTACTTC.

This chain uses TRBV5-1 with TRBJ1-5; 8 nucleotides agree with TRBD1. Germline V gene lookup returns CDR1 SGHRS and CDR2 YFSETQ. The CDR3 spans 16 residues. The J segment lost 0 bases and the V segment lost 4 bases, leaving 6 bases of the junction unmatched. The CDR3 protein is CASSPTTGASNQPQHF. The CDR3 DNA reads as TGCGCCAGCAGCCCTACGACAGGGGCTAGCAATCAGCCCCAGCATTTT.

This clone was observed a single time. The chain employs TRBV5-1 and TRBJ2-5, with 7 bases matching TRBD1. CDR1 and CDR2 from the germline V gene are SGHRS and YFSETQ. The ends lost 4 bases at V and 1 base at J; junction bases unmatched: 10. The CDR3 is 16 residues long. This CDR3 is CASSLRTGPPQETQYF. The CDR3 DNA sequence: TGCGCCAGCAGCCTGAGGACAGGTCCCCCCCAAGAGACCCAGTACTTC.

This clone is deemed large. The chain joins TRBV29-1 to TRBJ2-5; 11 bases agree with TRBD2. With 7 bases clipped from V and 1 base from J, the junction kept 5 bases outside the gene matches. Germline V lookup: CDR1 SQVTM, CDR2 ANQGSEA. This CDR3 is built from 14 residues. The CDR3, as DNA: TGCAGCGCCTCAACTAGCGGGGGCCAAGAGACCCAGTACTTC. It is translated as CSASTSGGQETQYF.

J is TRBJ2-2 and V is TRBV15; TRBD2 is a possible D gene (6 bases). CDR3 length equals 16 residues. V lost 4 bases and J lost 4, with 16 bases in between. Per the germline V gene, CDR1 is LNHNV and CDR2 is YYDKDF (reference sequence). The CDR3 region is CATSILARGSTGELFF. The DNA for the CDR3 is TGTGCCACCAGCATACTGGCCCGGGGGAGCACCGGGGAGCTGTTTTTT.

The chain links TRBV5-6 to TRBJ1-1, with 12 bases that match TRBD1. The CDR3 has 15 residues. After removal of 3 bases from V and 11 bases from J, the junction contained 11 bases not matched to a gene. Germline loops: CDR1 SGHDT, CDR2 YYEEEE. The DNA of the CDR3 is TGTGCCAGCAGCTACACCGGGACAGGGGGCCGGTTGGCTTTCTTT. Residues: CASSYTGTGGRLAFF.

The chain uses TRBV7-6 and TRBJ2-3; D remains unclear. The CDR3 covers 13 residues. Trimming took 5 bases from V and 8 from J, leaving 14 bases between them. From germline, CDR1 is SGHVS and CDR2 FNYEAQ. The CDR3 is CASSTIGRATQYF. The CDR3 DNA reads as TGTGCCAGCAGCACCATTGGGCGCGCTACGCAGTATTTT.

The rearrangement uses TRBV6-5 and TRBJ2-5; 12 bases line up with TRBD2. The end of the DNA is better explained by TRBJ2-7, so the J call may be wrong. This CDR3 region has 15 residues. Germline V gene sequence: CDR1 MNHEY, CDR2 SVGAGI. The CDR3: CASRAGLAGPYEQYF. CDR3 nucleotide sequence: TGTGCCAGCAGGGCTGGACTAGCGGGGCCCTACGAGCAGTACTTC.

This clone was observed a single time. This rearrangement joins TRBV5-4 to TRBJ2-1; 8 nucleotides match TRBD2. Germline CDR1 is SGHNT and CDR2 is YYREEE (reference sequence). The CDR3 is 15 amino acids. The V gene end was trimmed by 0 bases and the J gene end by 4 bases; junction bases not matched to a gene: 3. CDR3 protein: CASSLDGGGYNEQFF. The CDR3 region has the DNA TGTGCCAGCAGCTTGGACGGGGGGGGTTACAATGAGCAGTTCTTC.

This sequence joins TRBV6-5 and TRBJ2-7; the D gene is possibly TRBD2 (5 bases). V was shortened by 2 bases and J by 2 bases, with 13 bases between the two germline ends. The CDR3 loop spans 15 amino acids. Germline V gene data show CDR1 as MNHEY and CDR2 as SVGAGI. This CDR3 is CASSYRGGGPYEQYF. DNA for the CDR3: TGTGCCAGCAGTTACCGTGGCGGAGGACCCTACGAGCAGTACTTC.

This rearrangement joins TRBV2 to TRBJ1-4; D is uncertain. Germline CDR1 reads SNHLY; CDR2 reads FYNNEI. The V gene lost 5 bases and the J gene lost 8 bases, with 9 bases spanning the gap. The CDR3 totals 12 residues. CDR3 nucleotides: TGTGCCAGCAGTCCCCGGAGGGAAAAACTGTTTTTT. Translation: CASSPRREKLFF.

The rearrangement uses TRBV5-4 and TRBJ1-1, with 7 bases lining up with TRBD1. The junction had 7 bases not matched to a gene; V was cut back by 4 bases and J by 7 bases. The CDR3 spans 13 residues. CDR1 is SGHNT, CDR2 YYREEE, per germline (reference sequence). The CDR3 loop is CASSRTGDGEAFF. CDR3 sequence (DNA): TGTGCCAGCAGCCGTACAGGGGATGGTGAAGCTTTCTTT.

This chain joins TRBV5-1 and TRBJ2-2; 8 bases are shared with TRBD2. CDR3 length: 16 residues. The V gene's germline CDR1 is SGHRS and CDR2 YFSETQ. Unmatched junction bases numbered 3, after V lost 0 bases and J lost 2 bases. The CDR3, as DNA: TGCGCCAGCAGCTTGGATAGCGGGGCAAACACCGGGGAGCTGTTTTTT. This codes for CASSLDSGANTGELFF.

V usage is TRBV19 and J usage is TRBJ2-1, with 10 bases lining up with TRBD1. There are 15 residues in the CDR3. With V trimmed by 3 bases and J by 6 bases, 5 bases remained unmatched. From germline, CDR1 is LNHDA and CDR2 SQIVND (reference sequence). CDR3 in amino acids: CASSIGTGDINEQFF. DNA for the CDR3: TGTGCCAGTAGTATTGGGACAGGGGATATCAATGAGCAGTTCTTC.

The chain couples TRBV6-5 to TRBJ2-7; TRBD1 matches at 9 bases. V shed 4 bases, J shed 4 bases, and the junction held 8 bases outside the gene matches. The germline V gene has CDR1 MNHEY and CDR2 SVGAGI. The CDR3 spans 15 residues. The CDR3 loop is CASSSLGTGIYEQYF. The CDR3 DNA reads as TGTGCCAGCAGTTCTCTTGGGACAGGGATATACGAGCAGTACTTC.

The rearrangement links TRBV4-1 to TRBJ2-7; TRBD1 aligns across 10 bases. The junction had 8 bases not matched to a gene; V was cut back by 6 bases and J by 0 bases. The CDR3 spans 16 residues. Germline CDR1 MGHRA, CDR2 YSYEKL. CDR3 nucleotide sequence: TGCGCCAGCAGGCCAGGACAGGGGGTAAGCTCCTACGAGCAGTACTTC. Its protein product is CASRPGQGVSSYEQYF.

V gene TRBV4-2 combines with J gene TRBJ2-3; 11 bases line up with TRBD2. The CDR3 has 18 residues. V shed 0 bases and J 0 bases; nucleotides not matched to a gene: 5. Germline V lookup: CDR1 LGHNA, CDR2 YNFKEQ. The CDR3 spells CASSQEGSGGVSTDTQYF. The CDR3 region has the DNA TGTGCCAGCAGCCAAGAGGGTAGCGGGGGGGTTAGCACAGATACGCAGTATTTT.

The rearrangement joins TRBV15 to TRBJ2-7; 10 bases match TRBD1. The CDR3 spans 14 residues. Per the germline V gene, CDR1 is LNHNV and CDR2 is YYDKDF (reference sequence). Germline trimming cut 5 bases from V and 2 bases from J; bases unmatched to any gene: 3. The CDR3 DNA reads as TGTGCCACCAGCCGGGACAGGGGACCCTACGAGCAGTACTTC. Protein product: CATSRDRGPYEQYF.

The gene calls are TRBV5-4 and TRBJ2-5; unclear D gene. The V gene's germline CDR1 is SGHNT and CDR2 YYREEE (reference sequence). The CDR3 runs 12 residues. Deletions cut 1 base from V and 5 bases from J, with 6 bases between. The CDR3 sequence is CASSLSRETQYF. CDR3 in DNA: TGTGCCAGCAGCTTGTCTCGGGAGACCCAGTACTTC.

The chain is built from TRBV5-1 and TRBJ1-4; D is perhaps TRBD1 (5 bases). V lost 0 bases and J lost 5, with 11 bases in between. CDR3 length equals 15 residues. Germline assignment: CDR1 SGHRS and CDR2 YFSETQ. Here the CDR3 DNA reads TGCGCCAGCAGCTTGGTCCAGGGCGTAAATGAAAAACTGTTTTTT. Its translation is CASSLVQGVNEKLFF. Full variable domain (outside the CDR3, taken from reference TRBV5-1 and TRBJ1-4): KAGVTQTPRYLIKTRGQQVTLSCSPISGHRSVSWYQQTPGQGLQFLFEYFSETQRNKGNFPGRFSGRQFSNSRSEMNVSTLELGDSALYLCASSLVQGVNEKLFFGSGTQLSVL.

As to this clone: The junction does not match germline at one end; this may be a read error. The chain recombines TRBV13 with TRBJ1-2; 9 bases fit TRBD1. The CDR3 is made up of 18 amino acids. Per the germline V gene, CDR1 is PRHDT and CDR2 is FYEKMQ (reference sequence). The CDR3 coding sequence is TGTGCCAGCAGCTTAAGAAAGGCCGGGACAGGGCGACACTATGGCTACCCCTTC. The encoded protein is CASSLRKAGTGRHYGYPF. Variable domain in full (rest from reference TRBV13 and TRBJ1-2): AAGVIQSPRHLIKEKRETATLKCYPIPRHDTVYWYQQGPGQDPQFLISFYEKMQSDKGSIPDRFSAQQFSDYHSELNMSSLELGDSALYFCASSLRKAGTGRHYGYPFGSGTRLTVV.

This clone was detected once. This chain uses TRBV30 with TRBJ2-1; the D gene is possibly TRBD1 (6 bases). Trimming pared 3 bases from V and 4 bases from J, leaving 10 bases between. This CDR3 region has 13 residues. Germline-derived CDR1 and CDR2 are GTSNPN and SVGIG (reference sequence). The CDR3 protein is CAWRGAFYNEQFF. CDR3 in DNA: TGTGCCTGGAGGGGGGCCTTTTACAATGAGCAGTTCTTC.

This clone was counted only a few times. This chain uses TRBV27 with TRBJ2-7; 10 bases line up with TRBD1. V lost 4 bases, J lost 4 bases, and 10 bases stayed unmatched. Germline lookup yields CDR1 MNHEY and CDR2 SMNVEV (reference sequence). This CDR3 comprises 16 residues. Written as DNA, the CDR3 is TGTGCCAGCAGTTCCTACGGGACAGGGGACGGGTACGAGCAGTACTTC. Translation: CASSSYGTGDGYEQYF.